This is a list of T cell receptor beta chains from one sample in a study of Ad26.COV2.S vaccination and SARS-CoV-2 variants. Assay: immunoSEQ multiplex PCR; the TCRdb copy retains only in-frame clones and omits some. The sample includes about 400,000 clones, 89% of them seen just once. This specimen was peripheral blood, taken in a trial of Ad26.COV2.S vaccine versus placebo. All receptors derive from a person between 18 and 65 years old who received the Ad26.COV2.S COVID-19 vaccine or a placebo. Each CDR3 is given with its conserved first and last residue. The D gene is left open where the match is weak. Some rows have no size entry. The others give once, few or many, or a class for an expanded clone.

TRBD2 | TRBJ2-1 | NA | TRBV6-5 | CASTPSGGYNEQFF | TGTGCCAGCACCCCTAGCGGGGGTTACAATGAGCAGTTCTTC
NA | TRBJ1-2 | NA | TRBV12-2 | CASRLLGALNRTGGANYGYTF | TGTGCAAGTCGCTTACTTGGAGCTCTAAACAGGACGGGGGGAGCTAACTATGGCTACACCTTC
TRBD1 | TRBJ2-5 | NA | TRBV28 | CASSSRAKGAQETQYF | TGTGCCAGCAGTTCCCGGGCTAAGGGGGCCCAAGAGACCCAGTACTTC
TRBD1 | TRBJ1-5 | NA | TRBV15 | CATSTDRTNQPQHF | TGTGCCACCAGCACGGACAGGACCAATCAGCCCCAGCATTTT
NA | TRBJ2-5 | NA | TRBV7-7 | CASSETGGTQYF | TGTGCTAGCAGCGAAACAGGAGGGACCCAGTACTTC
NA | TRBJ1-4 | NA | TRBV19 | CASRKRDGNEKLFF | TGTGCCAGTAGGAAACGGGACGGTAATGAAAAACTGTTTTTT
NA | TRBJ2-1 | NA | TRBV9 | CASSVVGGGVGWDEQFF | TGTGCCAGCAGCGTAGTTGGTGGGGGTGTGGGTTGGGATGAGCAGTTCTTC
NA | TRBJ1-6 | NA | TRBV28 | CASSPSQGPHSPLHF | TGTGCCAGCAGTCCTAGCCAGGGCCCACATTCACCCCTCCACTTT
TRBD1 | TRBJ1-6 | few | TRBV5-1 | CASSLAPQQGRNSPLHF | TGCGCCAGCAGCTTGGCCCCCCAACAGGGGCGGAATTCACCCCTCCACTTT
TRBD2 | TRBJ2-1 | NA | TRBV15 | CATSTGGRYYNEQFF | TGTGCCACCAGCACGGGCGGGAGGTACTACAATGAGCAGTTCTTC
TRBD1 | TRBJ2-7 | NA | TRBV20-1 | CSADRVNEQYF | TGCAGTGCTGACAGGGTAAACGAGCAGTACTTC
NA | TRBJ2-1 | NA | TRBV19 | CASSIGGARIYNEQFF | TGTGCCAGTAGTATAGGGGGGGCTCGGATCTACAATGAGCAGTTCTTC
NA | TRBJ2-1 | NA | TRBV5-1 | CASSQGGRFNEQFF | TGCGCCAGCAGCCAAGGGGGTAGGTTCAATGAGCAGTTCTTC
NA | TRBJ2-1 | NA | TRBV6-5 | CASSYRGVFNEQFF | TGTGCCAGCAGTTACAGGGGTGTTTTCAATGAGCAGTTCTTC
TRBD2 | TRBJ2-5 | NA | TRBV5-5 | CASSLVGSGRSETQYF | TGTGCCAGCAGCTTGGTGGGTAGCGGGAGGTCGGAGACCCAGTACTTC
NA | TRBJ2-7 | NA | TRBV4-1 | CASSPSWAGTSYEQYF | TGCGCCAGCAGCCCCTCATGGGCAGGAACGAGCTACGAGCAGTACTTC
TRBD1 | TRBJ2-7 | NA | TRBV19 | CASSNSGQGAPEQYF | TGTGCCAGTAGTAATTCCGGACAGGGAGCCCCCGAGCAGTACTTC
NA | TRBJ1-2 | NA | TRBV6-5 | CASIPSGTYGYTF | TGTGCCAGCATCCCATCGGGGACCTATGGCTACACCTTC
TRBD2 | TRBJ2-5 | NA | TRBV5-4 | CASSGGGLEETQYF | TGTGCCAGCAGCGGGGGGGGACTAGAGGAGACCCAGTACTTC
TRBD1 | TRBJ2-5 | NA | TRBV9 | CASSPRGIEETQYF | TGTGCCAGCAGCCCCAGGGGGATTGAAGAGACCCAGTACTTC
NA | TRBJ2-6 | NA | TRBV19 | CASSPRGGRPGANVLTF | TGTGCCAGTAGCCCAAGGGGGGGGCGCCCTGGGGCCAACGTCCTGACTTTC
NA | TRBJ2-1 | NA | TRBV20-1 | CSAPSRNEQFF | TGCAGTGCTCCCTCGCGAAATGAGCAGTTCTTC
NA | TRBJ2-2 | NA | TRBV6-4 | CASSKEGIGELFF | TGTGCCAGCAGCAAAGAGGGTATCGGGGAGCTGTTTTTT